The 16 T cell receptor beta chains below all came from one sample that was sequenced in a study of siplizumab effects on memory and regulatory T cells. Data came from immunoSEQ multiplex PCR; TCRdb stores just in-frame clones and leaves some out. The sample carries more than 90,000 clones, around 94% recorded once. The sample consisted of non-Treg CD4+ T cells sorted from blood. Every receptor here comes from a human donor in good health.

This chain connects TRBV28 to TRBJ1-2, with D perhaps TRBD1 (6 bases). This CDR3 spans 17 amino acids. V was pared by 5 bases and J by 4 bases, with 23 bases between. Per the germline V gene, CDR1 is MDHEN and CDR2 is SYDVKM. CDR3 protein: CASSGGEAVGAGYGYTF. CDR3 nucleotide sequence: TGTGCCAGCAGTGGTGGGGAGGCAGTGGGGGCAGGCTATGGCTACACCTTC.

This sequence joins TRBV5-4 and TRBJ2-7; D tentatively reads TRBD1 or TRBD2 (6 bases each). The germline CDR1 and CDR2 sequences are SGHNT and YYREEE (reference sequence). The V and J ends lost 2 bases and 3 bases respectively, with 9 bases between them. This CDR3 is built from 13 residues. The CDR3 nucleotides read TGTGCCAGCAGCTTCCGGGGGCTCTACGAGCAGTACTTC. The encoded protein is CASSFRGLYEQYF.

The J gene is TRBJ2-7, the V gene TRBV27, with D hard to call. This CDR3 spans 12 amino acids. Looked up from germline, CDR1 is MNHEY and CDR2 is SMNVEV (reference sequence). Trimming removed 4 bases at V and 5 bases at J, with 9 bases between. The CDR3 DNA reads TGTGCCAGCAGTTCGCGGAATAACGAGCAGTACTTC. Translation: CASSSRNNEQYF.

The gene calls are TRBV19 and TRBJ2-5; 8 nucleotides align to TRBD1. V trimming: 7 bases; J trimming: 5 bases; junction bases outside the gene matches: 3. Germline V gives CDR1 LNHDA, CDR2 SQIVND (reference sequence). The CDR3 has 12 amino acids. CDR3 DNA: TGTGCCAGTAAGGACAGGGTGGAGACCCAGTACTTC. It is translated as CASKDRVETQYF.

This rearrangement joins TRBV7-3 to TRBJ2-2; TRBD2 is a possible D gene (6 bases). V was trimmed by 2 bases and J by 8 bases, leaving 15 bases between them. Germline loops: CDR1 SGHTA, CDR2 FQGTGA. This CDR3 has 15 amino acids. For the CDR3, the DNA is TGTGCCAGCAGCTTAGCAGGAGGGCCGGCGGGGGAGCTGTTTTTT. As protein: CASSLAGGPAGELFF.

Only one count was recorded for this clone. The chain joins TRBV18 to TRBJ2-3, with D possibly matching TRBD1 (7 bases). Trimming stripped 5 bases from V and 1 base from J, with 10 bases between. CDR1 is KGHSH and CDR2 is LQKENI in the germline V gene. This CDR3 is built from 14 residues. The CDR3 sequence: CASSFRGGTDTQYF. In DNA form, the CDR3 reads TGTGCCAGCTCATTCAGGGGGGGCACAGATACGCAGTATTTT.

V usage is TRBV27 and J usage is TRBJ2-4, with 11 positions matching TRBD1. The germline V gene has CDR1 MNHEY and CDR2 SMNVEV (reference sequence). V lost 2 bases and J lost 0; bases outside the gene matches: 9. The CDR3 is made up of 19 amino acids. CDR3: CASSLPGTGGGRAKNIQYF. Here the CDR3 DNA reads TGTGCCAGCAGTTTACCAGGGACAGGGGGTGGGCGAGCCAAAAACATTCAGTACTTC.

The chain employs TRBV21-1 and TRBJ2-1; the DNA was not compared with TRBD1, the D call given in the table. TRBV21-1 is reported as a pseudogene. The CDR3 is 16 amino acids. The CDR3 spells CASSKVWHRIYNEQFF. The CDR3 nucleotides are TGTGCCAGCAGCAAAGTCTGGCACCGAATCTACAATGAGCAGTTCTTC.

The chain couples TRBV4-1 to TRBJ2-5; the D gene is possibly TRBD2 (5 bases). Per germline, CDR1 MGHRA and CDR2 YSYEKL. The CDR3 is 14 residues long. Trimming cost V 6 bases and J 5 bases, with 16 bases left between them. CDR3 nucleotides: TGCGCCAGCAGTCGGACTTCGTCCCCTGAGACCCAGTACTTC. Translation: CASSRTSSPETQYF.

This chain uses TRBV15 with TRBJ2-1; D uncertain. Per germline, CDR1 LNHNV and CDR2 YYDKDF (reference sequence). This CDR3 spans 12 amino acids. V lost 4 bases and J 7 bases, leaving 8 bases between the germline ends. In DNA form, the CDR3 reads TGTGCCACCAGCAAAGCTCGGAATGAGCAGTTCTTC. Translated: CATSKARNEQFF.

The chain combines TRBV6-5 with TRBJ2-2, with D unresolved. The CDR3 runs to 14 residues. Germline V gene sequence: CDR1 MNHEY, CDR2 SVGAGI. V shed 3 bases and J shed 4 bases, with 9 bases lying between them. CDR3 residues: CASSYRGVTGELFF. In DNA, the CDR3 is TGTGCCAGCAGTTATAGAGGAGTCACCGGGGAGCTGTTTTTT.

V and J are TRBV2 and TRBJ1-3; TRBD1 aligns across 9 bases. Trimming removed 6 bases from V and 4 bases from J; junction bases left unmatched: 10. From germline, CDR1 is SNHLY and CDR2 FYNNEI. The length of the CDR3 is 16 residues. CDR3 coding DNA: TGTGCCAGCAGCGCCCAGACAGGGGGGCGAGGAAACACCATATATTTT. Its translation: CASSAQTGGRGNTIYF. Full variable domain (missing parts from reference TRBV2 and TRBJ1-3): EPEVTQTPSHQVTQMGQEVILRCVPISNHLYFYWYRQILGQKVEFLVSFYNNEISEKSEIFDDQFSVERPDGSNFTLKIRSTKLEDSAMYFCASSAQTGGRGNTIYFGEGSWLTVV.

The chain carries TRBV19 and TRBJ2-3; tentatively, D is TRBD1 (5 bases). The CDR3 totals 15 residues. Trimming took 4 bases from V and 4 from J, leaving 15 bases between them. Germline V lookup: CDR1 LNHDA, CDR2 SQIVND (reference sequence). The CDR3 loop is CASSKRQGRSDTQYF. The CDR3 nucleotides read TGTGCCAGTAGTAAGAGGCAGGGAAGGTCAGATACGCAGTATTTT.

The chain is built from TRBV7-9 and TRBJ2-1; D gene uncertain. The germline V gene encodes CDR1 SEHNR and CDR2 FQNEAQ (reference sequence). The CDR3 contains 14 residues. V dropped 5 bases and J dropped 7 bases, with 15 bases sitting between them. CDR3 loop: CASSKASRENEQFF. CDR3 DNA sequence: TGTGCCAGCAGCAAAGCTAGTAGGGAAAATGAGCAGTTCTTC.

CDR3 sequence (DNA): TGTGCCAGCGGTCGGGGGCGCTACGGCGGGGAGCTGTTTTTT. Protein sequence: CASGRGRYGGELFF. This chain links TRBV28 with TRBJ2-2; D possibly uses TRBD1 or TRBD2 (6 bases each). CDR3 length equals 14 residues. Per the germline V gene, CDR1 is MDHEN and CDR2 is SYDVKM. V shed 8 bases and J shed 7 bases, with 17 bases lying between them. Together with reference TRBV28 and TRBJ2-2, the CDR3 gives the full variable domain: DVKVTQSSRYLVKRTGEKVFLECVQDMDHENMFWYRQDPGLGLRLIYFSYDVKMKEKGDIPEGYSVSREKKERFSLILESASTNQTSMYLCASGRGRYGGELFFGEGSRLTVL.

This rearrangement joins TRBV5-1 to TRBJ2-1, with 8 bases fitting TRBD2. The CDR3 runs to 15 residues. J gave up 7 bases and V 1 base, and 7 bases lay outside the gene matches. Germline loops: CDR1 SGHRS, CDR2 YFSETQ. CDR3 coding DNA: TGCGCCAGCAGCTTGAACAGCGGGAGAGAAAATGAGCAGTTCTTC. The encoded protein is CASSLNSGRENEQFF.